The next 2 T cell receptor beta chains were all read from a single sample in a study of blood T cells in healthy people across ages. A J-beta primer mix and a sample-barcoded 5' primer were used in a second PCR of roughly 6 to 11 cycles. TCRdb ran MiXCR on the 5' RACE reads and lists one entry per CDR3 protein. The sample contains about 1.4 million distinct CDR3 sequences, 59% of which appear only once. The sequenced material came from blood. The receptors stem from a man between 18 and 29 years old in good health.

This clonotype was seen more than once but under ten times. The J gene is TRBJ2-5, the V gene TRBV20-1; 9 nucleotides line up with TRBD2. Germline V gene sequence: CDR1 DFQATT, CDR2 SNEGSKA (reference sequence). The CDR3 is made up of 16 amino acids. V trimming: 6 bases; J trimming: 5 bases; junction bases outside the gene matches: 16. CDR3 protein: CSASSSLAGIPETQYF. In DNA form, the CDR3 reads TGCAGTGCCTCTAGTTCGCTAGCGGGAATTCCGGAGACCCAGTACTTC.

DNA for the CDR3: TGTGCCAGCAGTTTATCGATTGGCGAGAGAAGCAATGAGCAGTTCTTC. This codes for CASSLSIGERSNEQFF. This chain links TRBV27 with TRBJ2-1, with D hard to call. Trimming took off 0 bases at V and 6 bases at J, with 15 bases between the two ends. CDR1 is MNHEY and CDR2 is SMNVEV in the germline V gene (reference sequence). CDR3 size: 16 residues.